The rows below give T cell receptor beta chains drawn from one sample of a study of T-cell reconstitution after alpha-beta-depleted transplantation in children. TCRdb reanalysed the PCR reads using MiXCR and keeps one entry per CDR3 protein. The sample has around 580,000 distinct CDR3 sequences, roughly 27% seen once; the top ten hold 30% to 40%. The input for sequencing was PBMCs, taken before TCRalphabeta/CD19-depleted stem cell transplant. The receptors originated from a boy in the first two years of life with Wiskott-Aldrich syndrome, due to receive a stem cell transplant. CDR3s include the opening cysteine and the closing phenylalanine or tryptophan. D genes are given only for firm matches. The listing skips clone size in some rows; elsewhere it reads once, few, many or a size class.

D gene,clone size,J gene,V gene,CDR3 DNA,CDR3 protein
NA,NA,TRBJ2-1,TRBV20-1,TGCAGTGCTAGCTTAGGGGCGTCCTACAATGAGCAGTTCTTC,CSASLGASYNEQFF
NA,NA,TRBJ2-1,TRBV5-1,TGCGCCAGCAGCTCGGTCGGGACCAGAGGAGAAGAGCAGTTCTTC,CASSSVGTRGEEQFF
NA,once,TRBJ2-7,TRBV4-2,TGTGCCAGCAGCCGAGGCCGGGATCCGGCCGACGAGCAGTACTTC,CASSRGRDPADEQYF
TRBD1,NA,TRBJ2-7,TRBV5-1,TGCGCCAGCAGTTCCATTACAGGGGGGAACTACGAGCAGTACTTC,CASSSITGGNYEQYF
TRBD1,few,TRBJ1-6,TRBV9,TGTGCCAGCAACCGACAGGGGGGTAATTCACCCCTCCACTTT,CASNRQGGNSPLHF
NA,few,TRBJ1-1,TRBV20-1,TGCAGTGCTAGAGATCACGGGACTGAAGCTTTCTTT,CSARDHGTEAFF
TRBD2,few,TRBJ2-2,TRBV29-1,TGCAGCGTTTTGGCCGGGAGGGCCGACACCGGGGAGCTGTTTTTT,CSVLAGRADTGELFF
NA,few,TRBJ2-5,TRBV5-1,TGCGCCAGCAGCTTGTTGGGGGCGGTTCTCCAAGAGACCCAGTACTTC,CASSLLGAVLQETQYF
NA,NA,TRBJ2-1,TRBV11-2,TGTGCCAGCAGCTTAGTCCGGGGCGGAACTTACAATGAGCAGTTCTTC,CASSLVRGGTYNEQFF
TRBD1,few,TRBJ2-1,TRBV6-1,TGTGCCAGCAGAGGAAGACAGGGGGGTCAAAATGAGCAGTTCTTC,CASRGRQGGQNEQFF
NA,few,TRBJ1-1,TRBV5-1,TGCGCCAGCAGCTTGGGGTCGACCGGACAGCTTAATGAAGCTTTCTTT,CASSLGSTGQLNEAFF
TRBD1,NA,TRBJ1-2,TRBV10-3,TGTGCCATCAGTTCTACGGCCTCAGGGGGCTATGGCTACACCTTC,CAISSTASGGYGYTF
NA,few,TRBJ2-1,TRBV20-1,TGCAGTGCTCATAGGACAGATTACAATGAGCAGTTCTTC,CSAHRTDYNEQFF
TRBD2,NA,TRBJ2-1,TRBV7-3,TGTGCCAGCAGCTTACGGCGGGAGATCTACAATGAGCAGTTCTTC,CASSLRREIYNEQFF
NA,NA,TRBJ1-5,TRBV20-1,TGCAGTGCTAGTGGGCGGCTCAATCAGCCCCAGCATTTT,CSASGRLNQPQHF
TRBD2,few,TRBJ2-5,TRBV5-4,TGTGCCAGCAGCTTGGTCCTAGCGGGAGGGGGAGAGACCCAGTACTTC,CASSLVLAGGGETQYF
NA,NA,TRBJ2-6,TRBV5-8,TGTGCCAGCAGGATGGGACCGCACTCTGGGGCCAACGTCCTGACTTTC,CASRMGPHSGANVLTF
TRBD2,few,TRBJ2-1,TRBV19,TGTGCCAGTAGTACGACTAGCGGCTACAATGAGCAGTTCTTC,CASSTTSGYNEQFF
NA,NA,TRBJ1-5,TRBV7-8,TGTGCCAGCAGCTTGATGGCCCGGACCTACCGAGGCCCCCAGCATTTT,CASSLMARTYRGPQHF
NA,few,TRBJ2-1,TRBV5-1,TGCGCCAGCAGCCCTGGACACTCAGCCTACAATGAGCAGTTCTTC,CASSPGHSAYNEQFF
NA,NA,TRBJ2-7,TRBV4-2,TGTGCCAGCAGCCAAGATCGGGGCACCCAAAGGGGAGGCGAGCAGTACTTC,CASSQDRGTQRGGEQYF
TRBD2,NA,TRBJ2-7,TRBV4-2,TGTGCCAGCAGCCTCAACTCCGGACTAGCTGGGTACGAGCAGTACTTC,CASSLNSGLAGYEQYF